This entry concerns a single T cell receptor (beta chain). These data belong to a study of blood T cell repertoires in COVID-19. Overall study: The origin of the acute and convalescent COVID-19 samples was the United States, Italy and Spain.

Germline loops: CDR1 LNHDA, CDR2 SQIVND (reference sequence). V shed 4 bases and J shed 0 bases, with 17 bases lying between them. The CDR3 has 17 residues. How the authors handled the data: Estimation of nucleated cell counts was performed using reference gene primer amplification. Method: immunoSEQ multiplex PCR; TCRdb's copy keeps in-frame clones and lacks some. That table furnishes V, J and clone size, whereas the DNA furnished D and trimming. The sample has some 200,000 clones; around 76% are singletons. This TCR was sampled from a woman aged 45-65 years with active or convalescent COVID-19. The material sequenced was peripheral blood. This chain links TRBV19 with TRBJ2-3; tentative D call: TRBD1 (5 bases). Written as DNA, the CDR3 is TGTGCCAGTAGTACCCTCGCGACAGCGCCTAGCACAGATACGCAGTATTTT. It codes for CASSTLATAPSTDTQYF.